The source of this T cell receptor (beta chain) is a study of identical twins. Points from the study as a whole: Twin-shared out-of-frame alpha sequences were enriched for low generation probability. Cord blood's abundant beta clonotypes had fewer insertions, unlike memory repertoires.

The V end was cut by 5 bases, the J end by 0 bases, with 12 bases between. This CDR3 has 15 residues. Germline CDR1 SGHRS, CDR2 YFSETQ. Only healthy Caucasians were enrolled as donors. A word on this clonotype: Its target is not known.

TCRdb recomputed calls from the 5' RACE reads with MiXCR, one row per CDR3 protein. The repertoire holds some 1,700,000 distinct CDR3 sequences, about 32% seen once, with about 0.3% in the top ten. The receptor comes from a newborn girl in good health. Specimen: cord blood. The gene calls are TRBV5-1 and TRBJ2-1; D unresolved. The CDR3 nucleotides read TGCGCCAGCAGGTCGACTCCGAGCTCCTACAATGAGCAGTTCTTC. This encodes CASRSTPSSYNEQFF.